The source of this T cell receptor beta chain is a study of shared clonotypes between healthy human individuals. Trimming took 4 bases from V and 9 from J, leaving 10 bases between them. The CDR3 spans 11 residues. Germline V gene lookup returns CDR1 MDHEN and CDR2 SYDVKM. Genomic DNA from each subset was divided evenly over several immunoSEQ plates. This table comes from immunoSEQ multiplex PCR, and its TCRdb copy is limited to in-frame clones, with some not included. The table lists roughly 2,500,000 clones, under 95% of them singletons, with about 0.38% in the top ten. Every one of the donors was a Caucasian adult that lived in Nashville, Tennessee.

Sequenced sample: naive CD4+ T cells from PBMCs. As for subset: CD45RA+ positively selected. This sequence originates from a man aged 18 to 35 in good health. Some clones in this sample may be carry-over from other donors' samples. This rearrangement joins TRBV28 to TRBJ2-7; D uncertain. The CDR3 region has the DNA TGTGCCAGCAGTTCCTGGTCGGCGCAGTACTTC. This gives the protein CASSSWSAQYF.